Below are 28 T cell receptor beta chains sequenced from a single sample in a study of blood T cell repertoires in COVID-19. Assay: immunoSEQ multiplex PCR; the TCRdb copy retains only in-frame clones and omits some. The sample gives hundreds of thousands of clones, about 82% of which show up once; approximately 5.1% is in the top ten. The sequenced sample consisted of peripheral blood. The receptor source for this set is a man between 45 and 60 years old with active or convalescent COVID-19.

This clone was picked up a small number of times. The chain is built from TRBV3-1 (or the pseudogene TRBV3-2) and TRBJ1-5; D gene uncertain. This CDR3 has 13 amino acids. Germline V gene lookup returns CDR1 LGHDT and CDR2 YNNKEL (reference sequence). Trimming pared 3 bases from V and 4 bases from J, leaving 7 bases between. CDR3 in amino acids: CASSHERNQPQHF. CDR3 nucleotides: TGTGCCAGCAGCCATGAGAGAAATCAGCCCCAGCATTTT.

The chain recombines TRBV30 with TRBJ2-3; 11 bases line up with TRBD2. With V trimmed by 8 bases and J by 3 bases, 10 bases remained unmatched. Germline CDR1 GTSNPN, CDR2 SVGIG (reference sequence). The CDR3 extends over 15 amino acids. CDR3 region: CARSTSGRRTDTQYF. The DNA for the CDR3 is TGTGCCCGTAGTACTAGCGGGAGACGGACAGATACGCAGTATTTT. The whole variable domain, remainder taken from reference TRBV30 and TRBJ2-3, is SQTIHQWPATLVQPVGSPLSLECTVEGTSNPNLYWYRQAAGRGLQLLFYSVGIGQISSEVPQNLSASRPQDRQFILSSKKLLLSDSGFYLCARSTSGRRTDTQYFGPGTRLTVL.

This chain joins TRBV6-5 and TRBJ2-6; the D is unclear. The CDR3 loop spans 15 amino acids. Germline V gene data show CDR1 as MNHEY and CDR2 as SVGAGI. Trimming stripped 6 bases from V and 0 bases from J, with 9 bases between. The CDR3 protein is CASRAWASGANVLTF. CDR3 DNA sequence: TGTGCCAGCAGAGCCTGGGCCTCTGGGGCCAACGTCCTGACTTTC.

The rearrangement uses TRBV29-1 and TRBJ2-1; TRBD2 matches at 8 bases. Germline CDR1 SQVTM, CDR2 ANQGSEA. The CDR3 runs to 14 residues. The V segment lost 5 bases and the J segment 8 bases; nucleotides outside the gene matches: 11. DNA for the CDR3: TGCAGCGTTCCCGTAGCGGGATGGGGGGATGAGCAGTTCTTC. Its protein product is CSVPVAGWGDEQFF.

The gene calls are TRBV27 and TRBJ2-5, with TRBD2 matching 8 bases. Unmatched junction bases numbered 8, after V lost 5 bases and J lost 0 bases. This CDR3 is 16 amino acids long. The germline CDR1 and CDR2 sequences are MNHEY and SMNVEV (reference sequence). The CDR3 sequence: CASSPGSGRDQETQYF. Written as DNA, the CDR3 is TGTGCCAGCAGTCCTGGGTCCGGGAGGGACCAAGAGACCCAGTACTTC.

This clone was counted only a few times. This sequence joins TRBV28 and TRBJ1-4; tentative D call: TRBD1 (6 bases). The V gene's germline CDR1 is MDHEN and CDR2 SYDVKM. The CDR3 loop spans 13 amino acids. V lost 8 bases to trimming and J lost 5 bases, with 12 bases between them. The CDR3 is CASRGGPNEKLFF. CDR3 DNA: TGTGCCAGCCGAGGGGGACCCAATGAAAAACTGTTTTTT.

The chain employs TRBV5-1 and TRBJ2-1, with a possible D match to TRBD2 (6 bases). Germline values: CDR1 SGHRS, CDR2 YFSETQ. V lost 0 bases to trimming and J lost 14 bases, with 15 bases between them. The CDR3 is 13 amino acids. CDR3 in DNA: TGCGCCAGCAGCTTGGCCGGACTAAGCAGCAAGTTCTTC. Residues: CASSLAGLSSKFF.

The chain combines TRBV28 with TRBJ1-1; the D is unclear. Germline CDR1 is MDHEN and CDR2 is SYDVKM. The V and J ends lost 4 bases and 3 bases respectively, with 9 bases between them. The length of the CDR3 is 13 residues. CDR3: CASSSHIDTEAFF. Written as DNA, the CDR3 is TGTGCCAGCAGTTCCCACATCGACACTGAAGCTTTCTTT.

The table lists this clone with a count of one. The chain is built from TRBV19 and TRBJ1-5, with D perhaps TRBD1 (6 bases). CDR1 is LNHDA, CDR2 SQIVND, per germline (reference sequence). The ends were cut back, 8 bases at V and 6 bases at J, with 17 bases in the middle. This CDR3 region has 14 residues. The CDR3 reads CASHTGSLGQPQHF. CDR3 DNA: TGTGCCAGTCATACAGGGTCCCTAGGTCAGCCCCAGCATTTT.

The genes are TRBV4-1 and TRBJ2-1, with 9 nucleotides matching TRBD2. Germline CDR1 MGHRA, CDR2 YSYEKL. Trimming cost V 2 bases and J 0 bases; bases outside gene matches: 2. The CDR3 loop spans 16 amino acids. The CDR3 nucleotides are TGCGCCAGCAGCCAACTAGCGGGAAGCTCCTACAATGAGCAGTTCTTC. It translates to CASSQLAGSSYNEQFF.

This clone showed up just a few times. The gene calls are TRBV7-9 and TRBJ1-3; the D is unclear. The CDR3 covers 14 residues. The germline CDR1 and CDR2 sequences are SEHNR and FQNEAQ (reference sequence). Deletions cut 7 bases from V and 2 bases from J, with 12 bases between. CDR3 DNA: TGTGCCAGCACCCCTGACTTCGCTGGAAACACCATATATTTT. Its translation is CASTPDFAGNTIYF.

The chain employs TRBV5-1 and TRBJ2-7; D is possibly TRBD2 (5 bases). The CDR3 contains 15 residues. Trimming shortened V by 3 bases and J by 2 bases, and 15 bases separated the two germline ends. Germline CDR1 is SGHRS and CDR2 is YFSETQ. The CDR3 is CASSSDGLAAYEQYF. The CDR3 nucleotides are TGCGCCAGCAGCTCGGATGGACTGGCGGCCTACGAGCAGTACTTC. Variable domain in full (rest from reference TRBV5-1 and TRBJ2-7): KAGVTQTPRYLIKTRGQQVTLSCSPISGHRSVSWYQQTPGQGLQFLFEYFSETQRNKGNFPGRFSGRQFSNSRSEMNVSTLELGDSALYLCASSSDGLAAYEQYFGPGTRLTVT.

This rearrangement joins TRBV10-3 to TRBJ1-3; 7 positions agree with TRBD1. Germline CDR1 reads ENHRY; CDR2 reads SYGVKD. The V and J ends lost 4 bases and 2 bases, in that order; junction bases with no gene match: 2. The CDR3 spans 14 residues. This chain's CDR3 is CAISATGAGNTIYF. In DNA, the CDR3 is TGTGCCATCAGTGCTACAGGGGCTGGAAACACCATATATTTT.

The sample holds a few counts of this clone. This chain links TRBV10-3 with TRBJ1-3; D is uncertain. This CDR3 region has 15 residues. Trimming shortened V by 3 bases and J by 1 base, and 10 bases separated the two germline ends. Germline CDR1 is ENHRY and CDR2 is SYGVKD. CDR3 region: CAISESRDSGNTIYF. The CDR3 DNA sequence: TGTGCCATCAGTGAATCCCGGGATTCTGGAAACACCATATATTTT.

The chain couples TRBV28 to TRBJ1-5, with D possibly being TRBD1 (6 bases). From germline, CDR1 is MDHEN and CDR2 SYDVKM. The V gene lost 6 bases and the J gene lost 1 base, with 10 bases spanning the gap. This CDR3 contains 14 residues. The CDR3 sequence: CASRRQVSNQPQHF. CDR3 DNA sequence: TGTGCCAGCAGGAGACAGGTCAGCAATCAGCCCCAGCATTTT. Looking up the rest from reference TRBV28 and TRBJ1-5 gives the full variable domain: DVKVTQSSRYLVKRTGEKVFLECVQDMDHENMFWYRQDPGLGLRLIYFSYDVKMKEKGDIPEGYSVSREKKERFSLILESASTNQTSMYLCASRRQVSNQPQHFGDGTRLSIL.

This clone is a singleton in its sample. The chain links TRBV19 to TRBJ2-3; D is uncertain. Germline values: CDR1 LNHDA, CDR2 SQIVND (reference sequence). This CDR3 has 15 amino acids. The V end lost 4 bases, the J end lost 1 base, and 12 bases lay between the germline ends. This chain's CDR3 is CASSNGFEGTDTQYF. The CDR3 DNA sequence: TGTGCCAGTAGTAATGGTTTTGAGGGCACAGATACGCAGTATTTT.

The V gene is TRBV5-5, the J gene TRBJ1-5; 10 nucleotides agree with TRBD1. CDR1 is SGHKS and CDR2 is YYEKEE in the germline V gene (reference sequence). Trimming removed 0 bases from V and 0 bases from J; junction bases left unmatched: 3. The CDR3 extends over 17 amino acids. The CDR3 DNA reads TGTGCCAGCAGCTTGGCCGGGACAGGGGTTAGCAATCAGCCCCAGCATTTT. As protein: CASSLAGTGVSNQPQHF. Supplemented by reference TRBV5-5 and TRBJ1-5, the full variable domain reads DAGVTQSPTHLIKTRGQQVTLRCSPISGHKSVSWYQQVLGQGPQFIFQYYEKEERGRGNFPDRFSARQFPNYSSELNVNALLLGDSALYLCASSLAGTGVSNQPQHFGDGTRLSIL.

The chain uses TRBV5-1 and TRBJ2-5; TRBD1 matches at 9 bases. Germline trimming cut 0 bases from V and 5 bases from J; bases unmatched to any gene: 8. Germline values: CDR1 SGHRS, CDR2 YFSETQ. The CDR3 totals 16 residues. The CDR3 bases are TGCGCCAGCAGCTTGGTCCGCGGGACAGGGTGGGAGACCCAGTACTTC. Translated: CASSLVRGTGWETQYF.

The chain has TRBV5-6 and TRBJ2-7; TRBD2 aligns across 7 bases. Germline lookup yields CDR1 SGHDT and CDR2 YYEEEE. With 6 bases clipped from V and 3 bases from J, the junction kept 6 bases outside the gene matches. The CDR3 loop spans 13 amino acids. The CDR3 region is CASTPGGGYEQYF. The CDR3 nucleotides are TGTGCCAGCACTCCTGGGGGGGGCTACGAGCAGTACTTC.

The chain combines TRBV18 with TRBJ1-5; 9 bases agree with TRBD1. The CDR3 covers 19 residues. Germline trimming cut 3 bases from V and 0 bases from J; bases unmatched to any gene: 12. Per germline, CDR1 KGHSH and CDR2 LQKENI. CDR3 loop: CASSPSGQGHFYSNQPQHF. The CDR3 nucleotides are TGTGCCAGCTCACCGTCTGGACAGGGGCACTTTTATAGCAATCAGCCCCAGCATTTT.

The V call is TRBV24-1, the J call TRBJ2-1, with TRBD2 matching over 10 bases. CDR3 length: 15 residues. CDR1 is KGHDR, CDR2 SFDVKD, per germline. V was pared by 4 bases and J by 9 bases, with 8 bases of the junction left unmatched. The CDR3 bases are TGTGCCACCAGTGAGCGTGCGGGACTAGCGACTGAGCAGTTCTTC. The encoded protein is CATSERAGLATEQFF.

This clone was seen more than once but under ten times. The chain uses TRBV4-2 and TRBJ1-4; D not certain. The CDR3 runs 14 residues. Germline assignment: CDR1 LGHNA and CDR2 YNFKEQ. V lost 3 bases and J lost 3, with 8 bases in between. The CDR3 here is CASSQQAANEKLFF. CDR3 nucleotides: TGTGCCAGCAGCCAGCAGGCAGCTAATGAAAAACTGTTTTTT.

This clone was observed a handful of times. J is TRBJ2-4 and V is TRBV3-1 (or the pseudogene TRBV3-2); D is unresolved. Per germline, CDR1 LGHDT and CDR2 YNNKEL (reference sequence). V lost 5 bases to trimming and J lost 3 bases, with 14 bases between them. The CDR3 has 15 residues. This CDR3 is CASSKTTQDKNIQYF. The CDR3, as DNA: TGTGCCAGCAGCAAAACGACTCAAGACAAAAACATTCAGTACTTC.

The chain links TRBV30 to TRBJ2-5; weak D call: TRBD2 (5 bases). Trimming took off 0 bases at V and 5 bases at J, with 13 bases between the two ends. Germline values: CDR1 GTSNPN, CDR2 SVGIG (reference sequence). The CDR3 has 14 residues. CDR3 loop: CAWSVWESRETQYF. DNA for the CDR3: TGTGCCTGGAGTGTGTGGGAGTCCAGGGAGACCCAGTACTTC. Complete variable domain (other parts from reference TRBV30 and TRBJ2-5): SQTIHQWPATLVQPVGSPLSLECTVEGTSNPNLYWYRQAAGRGLQLLFYSVGIGQISSEVPQNLSASRPQDRQFILSSKKLLLSDSGFYLCAWSVWESRETQYFGPGTRLLVL.

V is TRBV10-3 and J is TRBJ2-7, with D possibly being TRBD1 (5 bases). The CDR3 is 12 residues long. Trimming shortened V by 4 bases and J by 3 bases, and 7 bases separated the two germline ends. The V gene's germline CDR1 is ENHRY and CDR2 SYGVKD. CDR3 sequence reads: CAISVTGYEQYF. CDR3 nucleotide sequence: TGTGCCATCAGTGTTACAGGCTACGAGCAGTACTTC.

The CDR3, as DNA: TGTGCCAGCAGCTTACTCCCCAGGCTGAACACTGAAGCTTTCTTT. As protein: CASSLLPRLNTEAFF. This rearrangement joins TRBV7-2 to TRBJ1-1; D call uncertain. Germline CDR1 and CDR2: SGHTA and FQGNSA. V lost 2 bases and J 0 bases, leaving 10 bases between the germline ends. This CDR3 comprises 15 residues.

V gene TRBV6-5 combines with J gene TRBJ1-2; 7 bases fit TRBD1. From germline, CDR1 is MNHEY and CDR2 SVGAGI. There are 14 residues in the CDR3. The V segment lost 8 bases and the J segment 1 base; nucleotides outside the gene matches: 7. The CDR3: CASGEDRNNYGYTF. CDR3 nucleotides: TGTGCCAGCGGGGAGGACAGGAATAACTATGGCTACACCTTC.

This rearrangement joins TRBV7-8 to TRBJ2-5, with D possibly TRBD1 on 6 matching bases. Per germline, CDR1 SGHVS and CDR2 FQNEAQ. Trimming left V 1 base short and J 5 bases short, with 11 bases between. The CDR3 runs 14 residues. Here the CDR3 DNA reads TGTGCCAGCAGCTTAGGACACAGGGAGGAGACCCAGTACTTC. It is translated as CASSLGHREETQYF.